One sample yielded the 7 T cell receptor beta chains listed below, sequenced in a study of T cell responses to AZD1222 COVID-19 vaccine. Data came from immunoSEQ multiplex PCR; TCRdb stores just in-frame clones and leaves some out. The sample includes some 130,000 clones, around 90% of them seen just once. The specimen was peripheral blood, collected on day 0 of AZD1222 vaccination. These receptors came from an adult in good health.

J is TRBJ2-7 and V is TRBV15; no reliable D call. The CDR3 loop spans 17 amino acids. V was trimmed by 2 bases and J by 0 bases, leaving 17 bases between them. Germline loops: CDR1 LNHNV, CDR2 YYDKDF (reference sequence). The CDR3 bases are TGTGCCACCAGCAGATCCTCCACAGACTCCCGCTCCTACGAGCAGTACTTC. Translation gives CATSRSSTDSRSYEQYF.

This chain uses TRBV14 with TRBJ2-7; D is unclear. Trimming took off 1 base at V and 3 bases at J, with 10 bases between the two ends. Germline CDR1 reads SGHDN; CDR2 reads FVKESK. The CDR3 length is 14 residues. The CDR3 loop is CASSQGRGRYEQYF. The CDR3 DNA is TGTGCCAGCAGCCAAGGTCGAGGCCGCTACGAGCAGTACTTC.

The rearrangement joins TRBV7-6 to TRBJ2-2, with 7 bases that match TRBD2. The CDR3 is 17 residues long. The V gene's germline CDR1 is SGHVS and CDR2 FNYEAQ. The J segment lost 0 bases and the V segment lost 5 bases, leaving 9 bases of the junction unmatched. CDR3 amino acids: CASSPSRDYSNTGELFF. DNA of the CDR3: TGTGCCAGCAGCCCCTCCCGGGACTACTCGAACACCGGGGAGCTGTTTTTT. Complete variable domain (other parts from reference TRBV7-6 and TRBJ2-2): GAGVSQSPRYKVTKRGQDVALRCDPISGHVSLYWYRQALGQGPEFLTYFNYEAQQDKSGLPNDRFSAERPEGSISTLTIQRTEQRDSAMYRCASSPSRDYSNTGELFFGEGSRLTVL.

This chain joins TRBV15 and TRBJ2-3; 9 bases match TRBD2. Trimming cost V 4 bases and J 4 bases; bases outside gene matches: 3. The length of the CDR3 is 14 residues. Per the germline V gene, CDR1 is LNHNV and CDR2 is YYDKDF (reference sequence). CDR3 residues: CATSTGLAPDTQYF. CDR3 in DNA: TGTGCCACCAGCACTGGACTAGCGCCAGATACGCAGTATTTT.

This clone turned up a few times. V is TRBV5-1 and J is TRBJ2-2, with D hard to call. Trimming left V 0 bases short and J 0 bases short, with 6 bases between. Germline CDR1 is SGHRS and CDR2 is YFSETQ. The CDR3 has 15 amino acids. CDR3 amino acids: CASSLDSANTGELFF. The CDR3, as DNA: TGCGCCAGCAGCTTGGACAGCGCGAACACCGGGGAGCTGTTTTTT.

The chain joins TRBV6-5 to TRBJ2-7; the D is unclear. CDR3 size: 14 residues. Trimming pared 7 bases from V and 5 bases from J, leaving 18 bases between. The germline gives CDR1 MNHEY, CDR2 SVGAGI. CDR3 bases: TGTGCCAGCACCCTAAGGTCCGGTGTCCACGAGCAGTACTTC. This gives the protein CASTLRSGVHEQYF.

The chain recombines TRBV10-3 with TRBJ1-1, with no clear D. The CDR3 is 16 residues long. CDR1 and CDR2 from the germline V gene are ENHRY and SYGVKD. V lost 2 bases, J lost 1 base, and 14 bases lay in between. CDR3 residues: CAISEGQVTQNTEAFF. The CDR3 DNA is TGTGCCATCAGTGAGGGGCAGGTTACCCAGAACACTGAAGCTTTCTTT.